The rows below give T cell receptor beta chains drawn from one sample of a study of blood T cell repertoires in COVID-19. Here immunoSEQ multiplex PCR was the method, and the copy in TCRdb shows in-frame clones only, minus some. The table shows 50,000 to 75,000 clones, with more than 75% occurring only once. The sample taken for sequencing was peripheral blood. The receptors derive from a man between 60 and 70 years old with acute or convalescent COVID-19. Both conserved end residues are part of each CDR3. The D gene is left open where the match is weak. A clone size is listed for some rows: how often the clone was seen (once, few, many), or a class if it is expanded.

d_call j_call v_call clone_size cdr3_aa cdr3_nt
NA TRBJ2-3 TRBV5-1 NA CASNREPNTDTQYF TGCGCCAGCAACAGGGAGCCAAACACAGATACGCAGTATTTT
NA TRBJ2-2 TRBV14 few CASSPTGTRAPMNTGELFF TGTGCCAGCAGCCCAACCGGGACTCGGGCCCCAATGAACACCGGGGAGCTGTTTTTT
NA TRBJ1-2 TRBV30 few CAWGGRGNYGYTF TGTGCCTGGGGGGGGAGAGGTAACTATGGCTACACCTTC
NA TRBJ1-3 TRBV24-1 NA CATSDFWFAIAAKNTIYF TGTGCCACCAGTGATTTCTGGTTCGCGATCGCTGCAAAAAACACCATATATTTT
NA TRBJ2-5 TRBV9 NA CASSVATGVGKTQYF TGTGCCAGCAGCGTAGCTACGGGGGTCGGGAAGACCCAGTACTTC
NA TRBJ1-2 TRBV11-2 few CASSLDLRGIGYGYTF TGTGCCAGCAGCTTAGATCTAAGAGGTATCGGCTATGGCTACACCTTC
NA TRBJ2-1 TRBV9 NA CASSAIDSVYNEQFF TGTGCCAGCAGCGCTATCGACAGCGTATACAATGAGCAGTTCTTC
TRBD1 TRBJ1-4 TRBV4-3 once CASSQDRDRELEKLFF TGCGCCAGCAGCCAAGATAGGGACAGGGAGTTAGAAAAACTGTTTTTT
TRBD1 TRBJ2-5 TRBV15 NA CATSRAGQGARETQYF TGTGCCACCAGCAGAGCCGGGCAGGGGGCGAGGGAGACCCAGTACTTC
NA TRBJ2-6 TRBV27 NA CASSQGSGANVLTF TGTGCCAGCAGTCAGGGTTCTGGGGCCAACGTCCTGACTTTC
TRBD2 TRBJ2-5 TRBV6-1 NA CASSEAARGAQYF TGTGCCAGCAGTGAAGCGGCGCGGGGGGCCCAGTACTTC
TRBD1 TRBJ1-1 TRBV7-9 NA CASSQTGAAYTEAFF TGTGCCAGCAGCCAAACAGGGGCCGCCTACACTGAAGCTTTCTTT
NA TRBJ2-7 TRBV6-1 NA CASSEERGTYEQYF TGTGCCAGCAGTGAAGAACGAGGGACCTACGAGCAGTACTTC
TRBD2 TRBJ2-2 TRBV19 NA CASSRGLSDTGELFF TGTGCCAGTTCCCGGGGACTATCCGACACCGGGGAGCTGTTTTTT
TRBD1 TRBJ1-2 TRBV24-1 NA CATSDPDRDYGYTF TGTGCCACCAGTGACCCGGACAGGGACTATGGCTACACCTTC
TRBD1 TRBJ1-6 TRBV9 once CASSAQGLVDSPLHF TGTGCCAGCAGCGCACAGGGGTTGGTTGATTCACCCCTCCACTTT
TRBD1 TRBJ1-3 TRBV19 NA CASSPGQLNSGNTIYF TGTGCCAGTAGTCCGGGACAGCTTAACTCTGGAAACACCATATATTTT
TRBD2 TRBJ2-3 TRBV5-4 NA CASSPQRGGTDTQYF TGTGCCAGCAGCCCACAGCGGGGGGGCACAGATACGCAGTATTTT
NA TRBJ1-5 TRBV20-1 NA CSASGPYNQPQHF TGCAGTGCTAGTGGGCCTTACAATCAGCCCCAGCATTTT
NA TRBJ1-2 TRBV6-5 few CASSSRQVGYYGYTF TGTGCCAGCAGTTCCCGACAGGTCGGGTACTATGGCTACACCTTC
TRBD2 TRBJ2-3 TRBV30 NA CAWSIAGGPRDTQYF TGTGCCTGGAGCATAGCGGGGGGGCCCAGAGATACGCAGTATTTT
NA TRBJ1-3 TRBV5-5 NA CASSKEGVTGNTIYF TGTGCCAGCAGCAAAGAGGGGGTAACTGGAAACACCATATATTTT
NA TRBJ1-2 TRBV7-2 NA CASSRSGSYGYTF TGTGCCAGCAGCCGATCGGGGTCCTATGGCTACACCTTC
NA TRBJ2-1 TRBV12-3/TRBV12-4 NA CASTTDKYNEQFF TGTGCCAGCACCACGGACAAGTACAATGAGCAGTTCTTC
TRBD2 TRBJ2-5 TRBV6-2/TRBV6-3 NA CASSYSRISGGLGETQYF TGTGCCAGCAGTTACTCTAGGATCTCGGGGGGGCTAGGAGAGACCCAGTACTTC
NA TRBJ2-7 TRBV19 NA CASSTNGQIYEQYF TGTGCCAGTAGTACAAACGGACAGATTTACGAGCAGTACTTC
NA TRBJ1-1 TRBV7-6 few CASSFNSGTEAFF TGTGCCAGCAGCTTCAATTCCGGGACTGAAGCTTTCTTT
TRBD1 TRBJ1-2 TRBV24-1 NA CATSDNRGINYGYTF TGTGCCACCAGTGATAACAGGGGGATTAACTATGGCTACACCTTC
TRBD1 TRBJ2-7 TRBV5-6 NA CASSRDSTYEQYF TGTGCCAGCAGCCGGGACAGTACCTACGAGCAGTACTTC
TRBD2 TRBJ2-7 TRBV18 few CASSPISGGASYEQYF TGTGCCAGCTCACCAATAAGCGGGGGGGCCTCCTACGAGCAGTACTTC
NA TRBJ2-5 TRBV30 NA CAWSSGVETQYF TGTGCCTGGAGTTCCGGAGTCGAGACCCAGTACTTC
NA TRBJ1-1 TRBV7-2 once CASSLFDRRTEAFF TGTGCCAGCAGCTTATTCGATCGGCGGACTGAAGCTTTCTTT
NA TRBJ1-1 TRBV12-3/TRBV12-4 NA CASSLPGYLGAFF TGTGCCAGCAGTCTCCCAGGGTATTTGGGAGCTTTCTTT
NA TRBJ1-1 TRBV27 NA CASVRGGAGTAFF TGTGCCAGCGTTAGGGGGGGGGCCGGTACAGCTTTCTTT
NA TRBJ1-2 TRBV7-9 NA CASSLYSPDSPYGYTF TGTGCCAGCAGCTTATACTCTCCGGACAGCCCTTATGGCTACACCTTC
NA TRBJ1-1 TRBV9 NA CASSVGGDAFF TGTGCCAGCAGCGTTGGAGGCGACGCTTTCTTT
TRBD1 TRBJ1-1 TRBV18 NA CASSPGQRMNTEAFF TGTGCCAGCTCACCGGGACAGAGAATGAACACTGAAGCTTTCTTT
TRBD1 TRBJ2-7 TRBV25-1 NA CASTRTGPSYEQYF TGTGCCAGCACCAGGACAGGGCCCTCCTACGAGCAGTACTTC
TRBD1 TRBJ2-1 TRBV4-3 NA CASSLGQGGEQFF TGCGCCAGCAGCCTCGGACAGGGGGGTGAGCAGTTCTTC
NA TRBJ1-1 TRBV20-1 NA CSASRGKNTEAFF TGCAGTGCTAGTAGAGGGAAGAACACTGAAGCTTTCTTT
NA TRBJ1-1 TRBV19 NA CASSSSGKMMNTEAFF TGTGCCAGTAGTAGTTCAGGTAAAATGATGAACACTGAAGCTTTCTTT
NA TRBJ1-1 TRBV4-1 NA CASSTQGGNMNTEAFF TGCGCCAGCAGCACCCAGGGAGGAAACATGAACACTGAAGCTTTCTTT
NA TRBJ1-1 TRBV7-2 NA CASSFRTGSGAFF TGTGCCAGCAGCTTCCGGACGGGTAGCGGGGCTTTCTTT
TRBD1 TRBJ1-1 TRBV2 NA CASSHRGQGEAFF TGTGCCAGCAGTCATCGGGGACAGGGAGAAGCTTTCTTT
NA TRBJ2-3 TRBV11-2 once CASSSTFNPTDTQYF TGTGCCAGCAGTTCGACATTCAACCCCACAGATACGCAGTATTTT
NA TRBJ1-5 TRBV4-3 NA CASSQEVRGVRDQPQHF TGCGCCAGCAGCCAAGAGGTCCGGGGGGTGAGGGATCAGCCCCAGCATTTT
NA TRBJ2-6 TRBV21-1 NA CASSGGDTQVASGANVLTF NA
NA TRBJ1-1 TRBV20-1 NA CSASVGHQNTEAFF TGCAGTGCTAGTGTGGGACACCAGAACACTGAAGCTTTCTTT
NA TRBJ1-2 TRBV27 NA CASSSGPGYGYTF TGTGCCAGCAGCTCAGGACCAGGGTATGGCTACACCTTC